The next 2 T cell receptor beta chains were all read from a single sample in a study of blood T cell repertoires in COVID-19. Profiled with immunoSEQ multiplex PCR; TCRdb holds only in-frame clones, not every one. There are 200,000 to 250,000 clones in the sample; approximately 80% occur only once, and 13% lies in the top ten. The sequenced sample was peripheral blood. The receptors derive from a human donor in a cohort sampled during active COVID-19.

The chain uses TRBV28 and TRBJ2-7; the match to TRBD2 covers 7 bases. V shed 2 bases, J shed 3 bases, and the junction held 1 base outside the gene matches. Germline CDR1 is MDHEN and CDR2 is SYDVKM. CDR3 length equals 13 residues. In nucleotides, the CDR3 is TGTGCCAGCAGTTTAGGGACTAACTACGAGCAGTACTTC. Encoded protein: CASSLGTNYEQYF.

This CDR3 reads CASSPVGLAGERETQYF. CDR3 nucleotide sequence: TGTGCCAGCAGCCCTGTGGGACTAGCGGGAGAGCGAGAGACCCAGTACTTC. V gene TRBV6-2 or TRBV6-3 combines with J gene TRBJ2-5, with 14 bases that match TRBD2. CDR3 size: 17 residues. CDR1 is MNHEY, CDR2 SVGEGT, per germline. Trimming at V came to 6 bases and at J to 4 bases, leaving 10 bases not matched to a gene.